This T cell receptor beta chain originates from a study of blood T cell repertoires in COVID-19. As for the study in general: From T cells, B-cell-depleted T cells, or PBMCs came the material, which was cDNA or gDNA.

This clone was seen more than once but under ten times. This table comes from immunoSEQ multiplex PCR, and its TCRdb copy is limited to in-frame clones, with some not included. The data contain roughly 68,000 clones, roughly 83% of them singletons. Per germline, CDR1 LNHDA and CDR2 SQIVND (reference sequence). The CDR3 has 16 amino acids. The germline V and J ends were trimmed by 7 bases and 6 bases, with 24 bases remaining between them. This chain connects TRBV19 to TRBJ1-2, with a tentative D call TRBD1 (6 bases). The receptor's source is a woman older than 75 with acute or convalescent COVID-19. The sequenced sample was peripheral blood. As DNA, the CDR3 is TGTGCCAGTATGAGGGGGACACAGGGTTCAAAACATGGCTACACCTTC. It codes for CASMRGTQGSKHGYTF. Full variable domain (outside the CDR3, taken from reference TRBV19 and TRBJ1-2): DGGITQSPKYLFRKEGQNVTLSCEQNLNHDAMYWYRQDPGQGLRLIYYSQIVNDFQKGDIAEGYSVSREKKESFPLTVTSAQKNPTAFYLCASMRGTQGSKHGYTFGSGTRLTVV.